These 15 T cell receptor beta chains share one sample of origin, sequenced in a study of shared clonotypes between healthy human individuals. The assay was immunoSEQ multiplex PCR, and TCRdb's table has in-frame clones only and misses some. The data contain around 450,000 clones, roughly 77% of them singletons. The sequenced sample was PBMCs. The receptors stem from a middle-aged woman in good health. Some clones in this sample may be carry-over from other donors' samples.

This clone has only a few counts. Compared with germline, one end of the junction differs, possibly owing to a read error. The chain recombines TRBV19 with TRBJ1-2; TRBD1 aligns across 7 bases. Germline lookup yields CDR1 LNHDA and CDR2 SQIVND (reference sequence). The length of the CDR3 is 12 residues. CDR3 sequence reads: CASSPRGTGCTF. In DNA form, the CDR3 reads TGTGCCAGTAGTCCCAGGGGGACTGGCTGCACCTTC.

This chain links TRBV28 with TRBJ2-1, with TRBD2 identical over 12 bases. This CDR3 spans 15 amino acids. From germline, CDR1 is MDHEN and CDR2 SYDVKM. Losses at the gene ends were 6 bases for V and 8 bases for J; bases not matched to a gene: 8. CDR3 sequence: CASSPTSGRIYEQFF. Written as DNA, the CDR3 is TGTGCCAGCAGCCCGACTAGCGGGAGAATCTATGAGCAGTTCTTC.

This clone has only one observation. The chain recombines TRBV28 with TRBJ2-7; no clear D gene. The CDR3 loop spans 13 amino acids. Germline V gene data show CDR1 as MDHEN and CDR2 as SYDVKM. Trimming removed 2 bases at V and 9 bases at J, with 14 bases between. The CDR3 sequence is CASSLPDGLGQYF. In DNA form, the CDR3 reads TGTGCCAGCAGTTTACCCGACGGATTAGGGCAGTACTTC.

This chain uses TRBV6-4 with TRBJ2-2, with a weak D call TRBD1 (6 bases). This CDR3 is built from 15 residues. CDR1 and CDR2 from the germline V gene are MRHNA and SNTAGT. V lost 10 bases to trimming and J lost 1 base, with 16 bases between them. CDR3: CATARSGENTGELFF. CDR3 in DNA: TGTGCCACCGCGCGTTCAGGGGAGAACACCGGGGAGCTGTTTTTT.

This clone has just a few counts. The V gene is TRBV25-1, the J gene TRBJ2-7; no clear D. Trimming removed 3 bases from V and 0 bases from J, with 12 bases in between. This CDR3 is built from 15 residues. Germline lookup yields CDR1 MGHDK and CDR2 SYGVNS. In DNA form, the CDR3 reads TGTGCCAGCAGTGAGGCAGGACCGAGCTCCTACGAGCAGTACTTC. This sequence encodes CASSEAGPSSYEQYF.

The sample holds a few counts of this clone. This chain joins TRBV9 and TRBJ2-3; D is uncertain. Germline V CDR1 and CDR2: SGDLS, YYNGEE. The CDR3 has 13 residues. V lost 0 bases and J 6 bases, leaving 8 bases between the germline ends. CDR3 in amino acids: CASSVGAVDTQYF. DNA for the CDR3: TGTGCCAGCAGCGTAGGGGCGGTGGATACGCAGTATTTT.

The V call is TRBV28, the J call TRBJ2-2; TRBD2 agrees at 11 bases. After removal of 4 bases from V and 6 bases from J, the junction contained 10 bases not matched to a gene. Germline CDR1 MDHEN, CDR2 SYDVKM. CDR3 length: 17 amino acids. The CDR3 bases are TGTGCCAGCAGTTCACCCGGACTAGCGGGTAGCGCCGGGGAGCTGTTTTTT. It specifies CASSSPGLAGSAGELFF.

The chain links TRBV27 to TRBJ2-1; D remains unclear. From germline, CDR1 is MNHEY and CDR2 SMNVEV (reference sequence). The V and J ends lost 10 bases and 1 base respectively, with 14 bases between them. The CDR3 length is 14 residues. DNA for the CDR3: TGTGCCACAAAACCCAGAGAGTCCTACAATGAGCAGTTCTTC. The encoded protein is CATKPRESYNEQFF.

This chain uses TRBV2 with TRBJ1-1; the D is unclear. The CDR3 is made up of 14 amino acids. V was cut by 2 bases and J by 7 bases, with 14 bases left in between. Germline CDR1 and CDR2: SNHLY and FYNNEI. CDR3 sequence (DNA): TGTGCCAGCAGTGAATTTAGGGCAGGAGGTGAAGCTTTCTTT. It codes for CASSEFRAGGEAFF.

The chain uses TRBV30 and TRBJ2-5, with 9 bases fitting TRBD2. The junction had 12 bases not matched to a gene; V was cut back by 2 bases and J by 5 bases. There are 16 residues in the CDR3. CDR1 is GTSNPN, CDR2 SVGIG, per germline (reference sequence). The CDR3 bases are TGTGCCTGGAGTACCGGAGCGGGAGGCCCGGGGGAGACCCAGTACTTC. Translating gives CAWSTGAGGPGETQYF.

The chain joins TRBV5-6 to TRBJ2-5; 9 bases agree with TRBD2. J gave up 5 bases and V 10 bases, and 12 bases lay outside the gene matches. CDR1 is SGHDT and CDR2 is YYEEEE in the germline V gene. This CDR3 spans 14 amino acids. The DNA of the CDR3 is TGTGCCGGCCACTTCGCGGGGGGGCCTGAGACCCAGTACTTC. Translating it yields CAGHFAGGPETQYF.

V and J are TRBV6-6 and TRBJ1-6; no clear D gene. The germline V and J ends were trimmed by 2 bases and 7 bases, with 9 bases remaining between them. The V gene's germline CDR1 is MNHNY and CDR2 SVGAGI (reference sequence). The CDR3 contains 14 residues. CDR3 nucleotide sequence: TGTGCCAGCAGTTACGAGGTCGGGAATTCACCCCTCCACTTT. It is translated as CASSYEVGNSPLHF.

This chain links TRBV7-2 with TRBJ2-1; 8 bases are a match to TRBD2. V lost 5 bases, J lost 10 bases, and 13 bases stayed unmatched. There are 15 residues in the CDR3. Germline V gives CDR1 SGHTA, CDR2 FQGNSA. Here the CDR3 DNA reads TGTGCCAGCAGCCACGGAGGACTAGCTCAATTGGAGCAGTTCTTC. Translation gives CASSHGGLAQLEQFF.

The J gene is TRBJ1-6, the V gene TRBV6-5; tentative D call: TRBD1 (5 bases). The CDR3 extends over 15 amino acids. The ends were cut back, 6 bases at V and 8 bases at J, with 17 bases in the middle. Germline values: CDR1 MNHEY, CDR2 SVGAGI. CDR3 loop: CASRRDLSWDSPLHF. Written as DNA, the CDR3 is TGTGCCAGCAGAAGGGACTTAAGTTGGGATTCACCCCTCCACTTT.

The rearrangement links TRBV5-6 to TRBJ2-5; the D gene is possibly TRBD2 (6 bases). V shed 3 bases and J shed 9 bases, with 15 bases lying between them. This CDR3 has 13 residues. Germline assignment: CDR1 SGHDT and CDR2 YYEEEE. The CDR3 sequence is CASSSEGRGAQYF. CDR3 DNA sequence: TGTGCCAGCAGCTCGGAGGGCCGAGGGGCCCAGTACTTC. Variable domain in full (rest from reference TRBV5-6 and TRBJ2-5): DAGVTQSPTHLIKTRGQQVTLRCSPKSGHDTVSWYQQALGQGPQFIFQYYEEEERQRGNFPDRFSGHQFPNYSSELNVNALLLGDSALYLCASSSEGRGAQYFGPGTRLLVL.